These 10 T cell receptor beta chains came from one sample sequenced in a study of blood T cell repertoires in COVID-19. Sequencing was performed with immunoSEQ multiplex PCR; in TCRdb, only in-frame clones are kept and a portion is missing. The sample shows 540,000 or so clones, roughly 89% of them seen only once. Sequencing was performed on peripheral blood. The receptor set was obtained from a woman aged 45 to 65 with COVID-19, enrolled during active disease.

The CDR3 nucleotides read TGTGCCAGCAGTGACCCCGGGACAGGGGGCCACAATGAGCAGTTCTTC. Translation gives CASSDPGTGGHNEQFF. V is TRBV6-1 and J is TRBJ2-1; 12 bases match TRBD1. The CDR3 sequence is 16 residues long. Germline trimming cut 3 bases from V and 5 bases from J; bases unmatched to any gene: 5. Germline loops: CDR1 MNHNS, CDR2 SASEGT.

The chain carries TRBV28 and TRBJ1-5; unclear D gene. V shed 2 bases and J shed 2 bases, with 7 bases lying between them. Germline CDR1 MDHEN, CDR2 SYDVKM. The CDR3 covers 14 residues. Here the CDR3 reads CASSLVTGNQPQHF. DNA for the CDR3: TGTGCCAGCAGTTTAGTTACAGGCAATCAGCCCCAGCATTTT.

The chain is built from TRBV6-2 or TRBV6-3 and TRBJ2-7, with TRBD2 as a possible D gene (5 bases). Per germline, CDR1 MNHEY and CDR2 SVGEGT. The CDR3 is made up of 13 amino acids. Trimming took 6 bases from V and 3 from J, leaving 12 bases between them. The CDR3 loop reads CASSPGVLYEQYF. Written as DNA, the CDR3 is TGTGCCAGCAGCCCCGGGGTCCTCTACGAGCAGTACTTC.

Only a few counts were recorded for this clone. Here the CDR3 reads CASSRPRGNEKLFF. The DNA of the CDR3 is TGTGCCAGCAGCCGACCCCGAGGGAATGAAAAACTGTTTTTT. V usage is TRBV5-6 and J usage is TRBJ1-4; D unresolved. The CDR3 runs to 14 residues. Germline V gives CDR1 SGHDT, CDR2 YYEEEE. Trimming cost V 4 bases and J 5 bases, with 12 bases left between them.

This rearrangement joins TRBV15 to TRBJ2-7; 9 nucleotides agree with TRBD1. This CDR3 is built from 15 residues. J was trimmed by 5 bases and V by 4 bases; bases with no gene match: 9. CDR1 and CDR2 (germline): LNHNV, YYDKDF (reference sequence). The CDR3, as DNA: TGTGCCACCAGCACAAGGCCGGGACAGGGCGACGAGCAGTACTTC. This codes for CATSTRPGQGDEQYF.

This rearrangement joins TRBV3-1 (or the pseudogene TRBV3-2) to TRBJ1-2, with TRBD1 matching over 7 bases. Germline V gene data show CDR1 as LGHDT and CDR2 as YNNKEL (reference sequence). CDR3 length equals 14 residues. The V gene end was trimmed by 4 bases and the J gene end by 3 bases; junction bases not matched to a gene: 5. CDR3 DNA: TGTGCCAGCAGCCTGGGGACAGCTCACTATGGCTACACCTTC. Residues: CASSLGTAHYGYTF.

V is TRBV6-1 and J is TRBJ1-1, with D possibly matching TRBD1 (5 bases). Germline loops: CDR1 MNHNS, CDR2 SASEGT. The CDR3 contains 17 residues. The V end lost 4 bases, the J end lost 4 bases, and 22 bases lay between the germline ends. The CDR3 DNA sequence: TGTGCCAGCAGTGCAAAAAACCGTGGGGGGGGGACCACTGAAGCTTTCTTT. This gives the protein CASSAKNRGGGTTEAFF.

The CDR3 protein is CASSSLQGANEKLFF. For the CDR3, the DNA is TGTGCCAGCAGTTCGTTACAGGGGGCGAATGAAAAACTGTTTTTT. This sequence joins TRBV28 and TRBJ1-4, with 9 bases lining up with TRBD1. The V segment lost 4 bases and the J segment 5 bases; nucleotides outside the gene matches: 5. From germline, CDR1 is MDHEN and CDR2 SYDVKM. CDR3 length equals 15 residues.

This clone was seen once. This CDR3 reads CASSLVRIVPGSYNEQFF. The CDR3 DNA sequence: TGCGCCAGCAGCTTGGTCCGAATAGTGCCTGGCTCCTACAATGAGCAGTTCTTC. The chain uses TRBV5-1 and TRBJ2-1, with D uncertain. The germline CDR1 and CDR2 sequences are SGHRS and YFSETQ. Trimming pared 0 bases from V and 0 bases from J, leaving 16 bases between. There are 18 residues in the CDR3.

The CDR3 is CASSLGARSPQHF. CDR3 nucleotide sequence: TGTGCCAGCAGCTTAGGGGCTCGATCCCCCCAGCATTTT. The rearrangement links TRBV11-2 to TRBJ1-5, with unresolved D. Trimming cost V 1 base and J 10 bases, with 11 bases left between them. CDR1 and CDR2 (germline): SGHAT, FQNNGV. The CDR3 is 13 residues long.